Listed here is a single T cell receptor beta chain. The antigen this receptor binds is unknown. The sample holds no much larger clone one base away, and base qualities are not on file. These data belong to a study of long-term antiretroviral therapy in people with HIV (dated by TCRdb to between 2021 and 2023). Regarding the complete study: Collection of the earliest samples took place about a decade ahead of the 2015 WHO recommendation for immediate ART, at a time when ART was typically delayed until CD4 counts fell. A retrospective serial study tested whether ART initiation and durable HIV suppression were associated with changes in peripheral blood TRB repertoire composition and diversity. A total of roughly 200 cryopreserved PBMC samples came from 25 to 35 adults with confirmed HIV infection and were collected serially over a mean of approximately six years (range 1-12). Among the 30 or so participants with HIV, ten to eleven were female. No cross-contamination during QIAcube processing was shown when test extractions of a monoclonal T-cell line were performed alongside fewer than 40 polyclonal samples.

Inclusion was restricted to participants for whom at least one PBMC sample before ART initiation and at least two post-ART samples were available. Every participant with HIV received treatment in the United States of America. Cryopreserved samples of about 0.95-11 million PBMC were thawed and washed before DNA extraction. At the time of the earliest PBMC sample, participants with HIV were aged between about 23 and 54 years. PBMC samples from each participant spanned 1-4 timepoints before ART initiation and 2-8 timepoints after ART initiation, with a median of 7 samples. For every participant, serial HIV viral load, CD4+ T-cell count, ART history and demographic data were obtained. Genomic DNA was extracted from unsorted PBMC with a Qiagen kit on a QIAcube, processed in batches of 12 samples. Taken from the germline V gene, the CDR1 and CDR2 loops are KGHSH and LQKENI. Deletion took 4 bases off V and 3 bases off J, with a span of 7 bases between the germline ends. The CDR3 contains 12 residues, cysteine and phenylalanine counted. Left in the record is the CDR3 DNA by itself, 36 bases read in frame from the first base.

The immunoSEQ hsTCRB v3.0 assay was used at survey level resolution to sequence the TRB variable region. The target sequencing depth for TRB was about 40,000-55,000 T-cell genomes per sample. TRB libraries were pooled and sequenced on an Illumina MiSeq using a v3 150-cycle kit. Processing in the source paper ran as follows. Repertoire analysis was run in R within a reproducible Nextflow workflow that covered QC, data transformation and analysis. LymphoSeq2, an R package for AIRR-Seq data exploration, was used to implement custom analyses. After excluding a few samples that yielded fewer than 5000 total TRB sequences, 150 to 200 HIV repertoires remained for analysis. Among the approximately 200 retained HIV repertoires, about 60 were collected before ART initiation and 120 to 140 were collected after ART initiation. Each repertoire was downsampled to 5000 TRB nucleotide sequences, and summary statistics were averaged across 100 downsampling iterations. Only TRB sequences with CDR3 regions of at least seven amino acids were retained for analysis. Diversity was assessed using a clonality score derived from Shannon entropy and using the Gini coefficient. In the repertoire networks, any two of the top 5000 CDR3 amino acid sequences were connected whenever the two sequences differed by an edit distance of one. For TRB CDR3 amino acid sequences, antigen specificity groups and MHC restriction were predicted with GLIPH2. Known CMV, EBV, HIV or tissue antigen associations were flagged by matching CDR3 amino acid sequences against VDJdb and McPAS-TCR. Pre-ART, post-ART and control groups were compared with Wilcoxon signed-rank tests and Holm-Bonferroni correction. TCRdb's version of the immuneACCESS table is confined to in-frame rearrangements and falls short of the full clone set. An unresolved V gene accounts for under half of the shortfall where checked; the remainder is of unknown origin. The V and J calls and clone size were taken over from that table, and D and trimming were inferred from the DNA. Counted in this sample were roughly 12,000 clones; approximately 83% of them appeared once. Together, the top ten hold 15% to 20% of the sample.

The research as a whole found: Inferences about post-ART repertoire changes are limited because no data were available on ART adherence, viral resistance or therapy changes. CDR3 length ranges in HIV repertoires were narrower than in controls, and network structure suggested an antigen-experienced repertoire with only a slight naive shift after ART. Owing to limited PBMC availability, only the TCR beta chain was sequenced, without alpha chain pairing. Expanded TRB clones identified before ART initiation dominated the repertoire across all time points, though the dominance fluctuated and decreased in many PLHIV after ART. Because cell numbers in pre-ART samples were limited, unsorted PBMC were profiled instead of sorted CD4+ and CD8+ T cells. The samples span the years 2004 to 2017, and the ART regimens used at that time may not be as effective as current regimens. A significant increase in TRB diversity was found to be associated with ART initiation, although TRB diversity was observed to remain significantly below that of transplant donor controls even after long-term ART.

The starting material was unsorted PBMCs, obtained 3.4 years after starting antiretroviral therapy. The receptor comes from a man aged 40-49 years with HIV. The chain is made from TRBV18 and TRBJ2-7, with the identity of the D gene unclear. The DNA is TGTGCCAGCTCACTGTTGAGCTACGAGCAGTACTTC. This sequence encodes CASSLLSYEQYF.